This TCR beta chain emerged from a study of OX40 agonist ivuxolimab in advanced cancers. Study in general: Patients receiving dose escalation had hepatocellular carcinoma, melanoma, renal cell or head and neck cancer. Overall study findings and caveats: Averaging showed that CD8+ T cells had more expanded clones than CD4+ did. Circulating CD4+ and CD8+ T cells showed clonal expansion by week 6 at 0.1 to 3.0 mg/kg.

As for this clone: Its cognate antigen is unknown. The junction departs from the called germline gene at one end, perhaps through a read error.

The protocol was immunoSEQ multiplex PCR, while the TCRdb copy is restricted to in-frame clones and leaves out a portion. This table has 75,000 to 80,000 clones, around four fifths appearing once. Germline loops: CDR1 LNHDA, CDR2 SQIVND (reference sequence). The CDR3 covers 13 residues. This receptor was obtained from an adult with an advanced solid tumor such as melanoma, head and neck, liver or kidney cancer. Sequences were derived from CD4+ or CD8+ T cells sorted from blood, sampled in a trial of the OX40 agonist ivuxolimab. J is TRBJ1-5 and V is TRBV19, with D uncertain. Written as DNA, the CDR3 is TGTACCAGTAGTTACCAGGCCCGTCAGCCCCAGCATTTT. Translating gives CTSSYQARQPQHF.